Following are 5 T cell receptor beta chains from one sample sequenced in a study of cytomegalovirus exposure and HLA in healthy donors (TCRdb year 2017). Library prep was done by the immunoSEQ multiplex PCR assay. For the multiplex PCR, a mixture combining 60 forward primers for TCR Vbeta segments and 13 reverse primers for TCR Jbeta segments was used. TCRdb holds this immuneACCESS table with in-frame rearrangements only. Some clones are missing; in checked studies, unresolved V genes explain under half, and the rest has no known cause. This sample holds 95,000 or so clones; about three quarters were observed only once. The ten largest clonotypes hold approximately 15% of the sample. What was sequenced was PBMCs. Source of these receptors: a woman in her forties or fifties in good health and CMV-seropositive.

The rearrangement joins TRBV5-1 to TRBJ2-5; the D is unclear. The germline gives CDR1 SGHRS, CDR2 YFSETQ. V dropped 3 bases and J dropped 0 bases, with 3 bases sitting between them. The CDR3 covers 12 residues. Here the CDR3 reads CASSSYQETQYF. The CDR3 DNA follows: TGCGCCAGCAGCTCGTACCAAGAGACCCAGTACTTC.

In its sample, this clone was seen a few times. The CDR3 bases are TGTGCCAGCAGCTTGGATGTGGGGCTTATCTCTGGAAACACCATATATTTT. Translation gives CASSLDVGLISGNTIYF. The rearrangement joins TRBV5-4 to TRBJ1-3, with D possibly being TRBD1 (5 bases). Trimming took off 0 bases at V and 0 bases at J, with 13 bases between the two ends. This CDR3 region has 17 residues. Germline V CDR1 and CDR2: SGHNT, YYREEE (reference sequence).

The chain couples TRBV5-6 to TRBJ2-1; 7 positions match TRBD2. Per germline, CDR1 SGHDT and CDR2 YYEEEE. The ends lost 3 bases at V and 0 bases at J; junction bases unmatched: 3. The CDR3 length is 15 residues. The CDR3 nucleotides are TGTGCCAGCAGCTCTCTAGCGGCCTCCTACAATGAGCAGTTCTTC. It translates to CASSSLAASYNEQFF. Together with reference TRBV5-6 and TRBJ2-1, the CDR3 gives the full variable domain: DAGVTQSPTHLIKTRGQQVTLRCSPKSGHDTVSWYQQALGQGPQFIFQYYEEEERQRGNFPDRFSGHQFPNYSSELNVNALLLGDSALYLCASSSLAASYNEQFFGPGTRLTVL.

The chain joins TRBV7-2 to TRBJ1-2; 7 bases map to TRBD1. The CDR3 sequence is 17 residues long. Trimming cost V 1 base and J 3 bases; bases outside gene matches: 11. Germline CDR1 SGHTA, CDR2 FQGNSA. The CDR3 sequence: CASSLVWRQGDDYGYTF. In DNA form, the CDR3 reads TGTGCCAGCAGCTTAGTGTGGCGTCAGGGGGACGACTATGGCTACACCTTC.

V gene TRBV6-1 combines with J gene TRBJ1-3; no firm D call. V was clipped by 4 bases and J by 4 bases, with 11 bases between them. Germline V gene sequence: CDR1 MNHNS, CDR2 SASEGT. The CDR3 runs 14 residues. The CDR3 is CASSVTAGGNTIYF. The CDR3 DNA is TGTGCCAGCAGTGTGACCGCGGGGGGAAACACCATATATTTT.